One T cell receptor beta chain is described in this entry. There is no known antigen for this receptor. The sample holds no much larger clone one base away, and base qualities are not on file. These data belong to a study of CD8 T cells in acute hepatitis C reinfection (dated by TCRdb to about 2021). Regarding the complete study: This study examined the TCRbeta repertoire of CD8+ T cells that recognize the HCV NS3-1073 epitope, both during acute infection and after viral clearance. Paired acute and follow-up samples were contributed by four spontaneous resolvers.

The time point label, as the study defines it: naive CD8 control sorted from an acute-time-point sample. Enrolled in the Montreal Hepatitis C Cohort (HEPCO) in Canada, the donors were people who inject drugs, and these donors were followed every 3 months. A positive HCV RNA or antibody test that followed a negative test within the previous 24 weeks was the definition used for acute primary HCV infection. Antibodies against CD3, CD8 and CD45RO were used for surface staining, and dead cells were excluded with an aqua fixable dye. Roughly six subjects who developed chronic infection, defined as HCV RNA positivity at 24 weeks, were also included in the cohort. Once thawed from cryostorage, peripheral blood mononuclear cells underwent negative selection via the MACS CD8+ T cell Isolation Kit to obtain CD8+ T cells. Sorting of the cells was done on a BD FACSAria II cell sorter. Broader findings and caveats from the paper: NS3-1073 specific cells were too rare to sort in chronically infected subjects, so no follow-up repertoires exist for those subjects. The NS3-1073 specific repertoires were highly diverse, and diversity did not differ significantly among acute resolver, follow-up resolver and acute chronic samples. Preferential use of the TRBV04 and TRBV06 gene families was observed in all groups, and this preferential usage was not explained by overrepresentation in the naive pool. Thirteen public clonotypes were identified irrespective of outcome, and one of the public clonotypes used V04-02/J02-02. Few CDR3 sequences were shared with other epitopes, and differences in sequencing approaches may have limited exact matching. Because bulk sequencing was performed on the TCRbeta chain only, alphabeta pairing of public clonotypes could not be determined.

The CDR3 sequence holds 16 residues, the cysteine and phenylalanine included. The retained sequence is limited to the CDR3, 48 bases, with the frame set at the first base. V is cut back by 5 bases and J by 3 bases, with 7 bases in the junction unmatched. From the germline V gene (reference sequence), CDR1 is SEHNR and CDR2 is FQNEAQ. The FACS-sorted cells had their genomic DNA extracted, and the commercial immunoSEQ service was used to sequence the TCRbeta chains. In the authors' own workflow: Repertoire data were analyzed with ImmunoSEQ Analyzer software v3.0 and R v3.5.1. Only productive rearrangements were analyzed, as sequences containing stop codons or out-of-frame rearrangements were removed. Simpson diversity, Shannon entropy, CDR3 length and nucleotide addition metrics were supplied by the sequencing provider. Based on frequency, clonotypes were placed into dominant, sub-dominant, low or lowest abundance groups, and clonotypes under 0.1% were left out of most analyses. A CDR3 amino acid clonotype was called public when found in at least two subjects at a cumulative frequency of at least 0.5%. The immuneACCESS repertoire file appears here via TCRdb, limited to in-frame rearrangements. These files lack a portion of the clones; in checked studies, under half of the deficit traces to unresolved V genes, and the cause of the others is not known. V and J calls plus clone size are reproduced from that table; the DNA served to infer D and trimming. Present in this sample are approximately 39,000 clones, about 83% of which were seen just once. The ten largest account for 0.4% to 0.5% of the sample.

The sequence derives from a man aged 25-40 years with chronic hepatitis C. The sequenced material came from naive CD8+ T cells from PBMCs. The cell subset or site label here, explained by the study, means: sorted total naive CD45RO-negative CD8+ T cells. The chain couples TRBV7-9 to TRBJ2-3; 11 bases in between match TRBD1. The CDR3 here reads CASSQLWDRGTDTQYF. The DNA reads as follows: TGTGCCAGCAGCCAGTTGTGGGACAGGGGGACAGATACGCAGTATTTT.